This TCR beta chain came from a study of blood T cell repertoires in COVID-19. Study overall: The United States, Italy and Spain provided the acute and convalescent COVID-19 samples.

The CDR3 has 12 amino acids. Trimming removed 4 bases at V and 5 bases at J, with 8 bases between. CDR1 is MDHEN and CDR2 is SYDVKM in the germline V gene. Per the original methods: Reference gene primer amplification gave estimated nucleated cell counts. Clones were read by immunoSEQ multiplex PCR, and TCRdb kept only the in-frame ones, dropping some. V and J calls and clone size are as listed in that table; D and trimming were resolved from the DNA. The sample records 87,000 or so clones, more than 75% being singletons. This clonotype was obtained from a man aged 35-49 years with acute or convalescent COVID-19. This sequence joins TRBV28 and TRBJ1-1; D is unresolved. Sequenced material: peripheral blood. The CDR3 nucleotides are TGTGCCAGCAGTTCTATCGGGACTGAAGCTTTCTTT. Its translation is CASSSIGTEAFF.